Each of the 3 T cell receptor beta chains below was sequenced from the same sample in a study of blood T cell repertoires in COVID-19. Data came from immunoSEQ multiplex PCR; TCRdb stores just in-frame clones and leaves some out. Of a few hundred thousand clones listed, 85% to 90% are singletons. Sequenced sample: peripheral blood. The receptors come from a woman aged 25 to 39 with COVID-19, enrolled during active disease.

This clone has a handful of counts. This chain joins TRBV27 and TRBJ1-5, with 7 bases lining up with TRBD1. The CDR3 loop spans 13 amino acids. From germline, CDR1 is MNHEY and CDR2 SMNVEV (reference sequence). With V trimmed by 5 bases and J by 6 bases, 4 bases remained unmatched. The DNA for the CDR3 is TGTGCCAGCAGTCGACAGGGTGGTCAGCCCCAGCATTTT. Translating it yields CASSRQGGQPQHF.

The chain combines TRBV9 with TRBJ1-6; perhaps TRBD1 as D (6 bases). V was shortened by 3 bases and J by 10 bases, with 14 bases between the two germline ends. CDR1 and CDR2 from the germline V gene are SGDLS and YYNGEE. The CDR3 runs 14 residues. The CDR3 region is CASSEGGLGSPLHF. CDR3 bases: TGTGCCAGCAGCGAGGGGGGGTTGGGATCACCCCTCCACTTT. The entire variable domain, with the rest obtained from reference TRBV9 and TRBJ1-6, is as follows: DSGVTQTPKHLITATGQRVTLRCSPRSGDLSVYWYQQSLDQGLQFLIQYYNGEERAKGNILERFSAQQFPDLHSELNLSSLELGDSALYFCASSEGGLGSPLHFGNGTRLTVT.

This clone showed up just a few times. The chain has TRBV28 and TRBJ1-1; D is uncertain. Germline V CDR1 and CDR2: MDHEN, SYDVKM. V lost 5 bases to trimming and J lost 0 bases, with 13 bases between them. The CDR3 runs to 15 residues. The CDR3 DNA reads TGTGCCAGCAGTAAGGCGCTAGCTTTGAACACTGAAGCTTTCTTT. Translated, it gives CASSKALALNTEAFF.